This T cell receptor beta chain originates from a study of cytomegalovirus exposure and HLA in healthy donors. General study results and limits: A link between a missense DCLRE1C variant and TCR beta V- and J-gene trimming emerged from a later analysis.

This clone was counted only a few times. Its antigen is not known. CDR3 length equals 15 residues. Trimming cost V 0 bases and J 3 bases, with 11 bases left between them. In germline, CDR1 is LGHNA, CDR2 YNFKEQ. A multiplex PCR was run with 60 Vbeta primers and 13 Jbeta primers. Produced via immunoSEQ multiplex PCR; TCRdb's table is partial and in-frame only. Of about 160,000 clones in the sample, 55% to 70% were seen once. This TCR was sampled from a woman in her sixties in good health and CMV-seropositive. The sequencing sample was made of PBMCs. This rearrangement joins TRBV4-2 to TRBJ1-1; D remains ambiguous. The CDR3 loop is CASSQDGGLDTEAFF. The CDR3 DNA sequence: TGTGCCAGCAGCCAAGATGGTGGGCTTGACACTGAAGCTTTCTTT.